The 5 T cell receptor beta chains listed next were all sequenced from one sample in a study of blood T cell repertoires in COVID-19. Sequencing used immunoSEQ multiplex PCR; TCRdb keeps in-frame clones, though not all of them. The sample has some 70,000 clones; about 87% are singletons. The sample comprised peripheral blood. The origin of the receptors is a woman of 80 years or more with active COVID-19.

The rearrangement uses TRBV19 and TRBJ2-2; 10 nucleotides agree with TRBD1. From germline, CDR1 is LNHDA and CDR2 SQIVND (reference sequence). V shed 5 bases and J 6 bases; nucleotides not matched to a gene: 9. The CDR3 consists of 16 residues. The CDR3 reads CASSPQTGGAPGELFF. DNA of the CDR3: TGTGCCAGTAGTCCTCAGACAGGGGGCGCACCCGGGGAGCTGTTTTTT.

J is TRBJ2-2 and V is TRBV18, with D perhaps TRBD2 (6 bases). Germline assignment: CDR1 KGHSH and CDR2 LQKENI. CDR3 size: 16 residues. The V end was cut by 2 bases, the J end by 0 bases, with 10 bases between. Written as DNA, the CDR3 is TGTGCCAGCTCACCAACGACGGGGGCGAACACCGGGGAGCTGTTTTTT. Translating it yields CASSPTTGANTGELFF.

This chain connects TRBV27 to TRBJ2-5; no definite D call. Germline CDR1 MNHEY, CDR2 SMNVEV (reference sequence). The CDR3 is 12 residues long. V gave up 6 bases and J gave up 1 base, with 6 bases separating them. CDR3 DNA sequence: TGTGCCAGCAGGGGCCCCCAAGAGACCCAGTACTTC. This translates into CASRGPQETQYF.

V usage is TRBV28 and J usage is TRBJ1-2, with a weak D call TRBD1 (5 bases). The CDR3 covers 12 residues. Germline assignment: CDR1 MDHEN and CDR2 SYDVKM. V dropped 11 bases and J dropped 6 bases, with 16 bases sitting between them. This CDR3 reads CASSGGADGYTF. The CDR3 nucleotides are TGTGCCTCCTCCGGAGGGGCTGATGGCTACACCTTC.

Only a few counts were recorded for this clone. The chain links TRBV14 to TRBJ2-7; 7 bases are a match to TRBD1. Germline CDR1 reads SGHDN; CDR2 reads FVKESK. The CDR3 sequence is 13 residues long. V lost 6 bases to trimming and J lost 6 bases; unmatched junction nucleotides: 8. CDR3 DNA: TGTGCCAGCAGTCCCTCCGGGACAGCCGAGCAGTACTTC. It codes for CASSPSGTAEQYF.